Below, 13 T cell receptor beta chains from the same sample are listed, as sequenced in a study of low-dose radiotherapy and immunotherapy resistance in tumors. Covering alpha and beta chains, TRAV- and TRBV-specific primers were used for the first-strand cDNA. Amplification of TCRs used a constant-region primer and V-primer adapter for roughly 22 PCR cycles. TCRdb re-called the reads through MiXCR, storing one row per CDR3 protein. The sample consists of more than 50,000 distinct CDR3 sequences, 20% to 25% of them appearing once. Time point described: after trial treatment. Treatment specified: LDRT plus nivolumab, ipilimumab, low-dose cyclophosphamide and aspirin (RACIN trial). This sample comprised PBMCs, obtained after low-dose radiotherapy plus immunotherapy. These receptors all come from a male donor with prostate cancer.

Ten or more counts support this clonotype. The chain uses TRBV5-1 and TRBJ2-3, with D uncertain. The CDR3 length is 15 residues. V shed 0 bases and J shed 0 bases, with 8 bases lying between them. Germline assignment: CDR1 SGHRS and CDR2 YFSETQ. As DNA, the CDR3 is TGCGCCAGCAGCTTGGTTTCTCTGAGCACAGATACGCAGTATTTT. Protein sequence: CASSLVSLSTDTQYF.

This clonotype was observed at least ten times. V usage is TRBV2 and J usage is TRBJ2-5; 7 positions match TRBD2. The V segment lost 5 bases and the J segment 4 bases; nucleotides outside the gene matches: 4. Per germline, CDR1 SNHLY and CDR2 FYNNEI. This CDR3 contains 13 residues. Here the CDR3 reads CASSRGGRETQYF. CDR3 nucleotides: TGTGCCAGCAGTCGAGGCGGGAGAGAGACCCAGTACTTC.

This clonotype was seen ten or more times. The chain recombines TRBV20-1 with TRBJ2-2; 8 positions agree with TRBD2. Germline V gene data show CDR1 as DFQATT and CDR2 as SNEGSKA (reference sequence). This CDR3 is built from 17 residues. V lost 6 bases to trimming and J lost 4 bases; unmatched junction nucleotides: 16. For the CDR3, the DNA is TGCAGTGCCCGGGCGGGGGGCACAACTCGGGGCACCGGGGAGCTGTTTTTT. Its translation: CSARAGGTTRGTGELFF.

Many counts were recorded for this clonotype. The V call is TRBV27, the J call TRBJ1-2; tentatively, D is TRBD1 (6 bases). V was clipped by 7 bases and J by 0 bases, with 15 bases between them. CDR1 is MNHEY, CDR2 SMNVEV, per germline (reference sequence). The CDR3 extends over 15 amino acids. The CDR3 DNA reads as TGTGCCAGCACCTTCGTGGACAGAGCTAACTATGGCTACACCTTC. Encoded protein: CASTFVDRANYGYTF.

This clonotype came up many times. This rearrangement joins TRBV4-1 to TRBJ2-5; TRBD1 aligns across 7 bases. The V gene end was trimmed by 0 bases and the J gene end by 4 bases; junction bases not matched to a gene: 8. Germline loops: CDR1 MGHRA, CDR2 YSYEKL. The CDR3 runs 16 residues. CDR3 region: CASSQDTAGGGETQYF. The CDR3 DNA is TGCGCCAGCAGCCAAGATACGGCAGGGGGTGGAGAGACCCAGTACTTC.

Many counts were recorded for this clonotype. This CDR3 reads CSARDPTRRYEQYF. CDR3 in DNA: TGCAGTGCTAGAGATCCGACGCGCCGCTACGAGCAGTACTTC. The V and J genes are TRBV20-1 and TRBJ2-7; unclear D gene. The CDR3 is made up of 14 amino acids. Germline-derived CDR1 and CDR2 are DFQATT and SNEGSKA (reference sequence). Trimming stripped 0 bases from V and 3 bases from J, with 12 bases between.

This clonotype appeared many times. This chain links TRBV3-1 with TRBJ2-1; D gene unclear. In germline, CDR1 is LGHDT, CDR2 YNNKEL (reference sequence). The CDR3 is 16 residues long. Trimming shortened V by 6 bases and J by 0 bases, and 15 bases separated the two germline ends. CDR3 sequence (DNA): TGTGCCAGCAGTTTCCCCGGGCTGGGCTCCTACAATGAGCAGTTCTTC. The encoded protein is CASSFPGLGSYNEQFF.

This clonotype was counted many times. The CDR3 protein is CASSLPRGTYGYTF. The CDR3 nucleotides read TGTGCCAGCAGCTTGCCGCGGGGCACCTATGGCTACACCTTC. The chain has TRBV5-4 and TRBJ1-2, with D tentatively TRBD1 (5 bases). Trimming stripped 1 base from V and 4 bases from J, with 11 bases between. Germline CDR1 and CDR2: SGHNT and YYREEE (reference sequence). The CDR3 is made up of 14 amino acids.

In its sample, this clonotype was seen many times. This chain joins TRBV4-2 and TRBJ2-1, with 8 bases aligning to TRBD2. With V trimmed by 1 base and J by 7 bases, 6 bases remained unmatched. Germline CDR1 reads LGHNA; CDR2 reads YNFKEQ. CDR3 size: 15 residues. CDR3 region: CASSQAGGVGNEQFF. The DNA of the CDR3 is TGTGCCAGCAGCCAAGCGGGGGGGGTGGGTAATGAGCAGTTCTTC.

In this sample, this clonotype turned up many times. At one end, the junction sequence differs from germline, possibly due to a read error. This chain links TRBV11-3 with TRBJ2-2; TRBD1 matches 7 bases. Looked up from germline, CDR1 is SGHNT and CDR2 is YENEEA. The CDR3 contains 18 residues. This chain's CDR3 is CASSQDVRTGPLPGELFF. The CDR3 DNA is TGCGCCAGCAGCCAAGATGTAAGGACAGGACCACTCCCCGGGGAGCTGTTTTTT.

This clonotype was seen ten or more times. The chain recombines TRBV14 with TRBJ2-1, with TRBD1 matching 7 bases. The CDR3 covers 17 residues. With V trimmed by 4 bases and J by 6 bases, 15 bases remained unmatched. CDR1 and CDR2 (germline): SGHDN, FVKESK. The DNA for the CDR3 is TGTGCCAGCAGCCCCCTAATTACCAATTCAGGGGGCAATGAGCAGTTCTTC. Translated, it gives CASSPLITNSGGNEQFF.

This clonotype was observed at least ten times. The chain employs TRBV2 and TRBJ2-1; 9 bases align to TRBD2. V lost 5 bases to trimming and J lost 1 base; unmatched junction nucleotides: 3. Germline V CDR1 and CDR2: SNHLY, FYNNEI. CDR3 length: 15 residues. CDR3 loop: CASSLLAGSYNEQFF. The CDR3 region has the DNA TGTGCCAGCAGTCTGCTAGCGGGGTCCTACAATGAGCAGTTCTTC.

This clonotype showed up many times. The DNA for the CDR3 is TGTGCCAGCAGCGTTGCCGAGGGTCCAGGCAATGAGCAGTTCTTC. It is translated as CASSVAEGPGNEQFF. The chain has TRBV9 and TRBJ2-1; D is perhaps TRBD2 (5 bases). Looked up from germline, CDR1 is SGDLS and CDR2 is YYNGEE. This CDR3 has 15 amino acids. With 2 bases removed from V and 6 bases from J, the gap between germline ends came to 15 bases.